This passage covers 10 T cell receptor beta chains from one sample sequenced in a study of blood T cell repertoires in COVID-19. Method: immunoSEQ multiplex PCR; TCRdb's copy keeps in-frame clones and lacks some. The sample consists of about 190,000 clones, around 86% of them appearing once. Sequenced sample: PBMCs or T cells enriched from blood (not recorded which). All receptors derive from a woman aged 40 to 55 in a cohort exposed to, infected with or recovered from COVID-19 (not recorded which).

The chain recombines TRBV5-1 with TRBJ2-2, with 10 bases identical to TRBD1. The V gene's germline CDR1 is SGHRS and CDR2 YFSETQ. The V gene end was trimmed by 4 bases and the J gene end by 9 bases; junction bases not matched to a gene: 9. The CDR3 length is 15 residues. The CDR3, as DNA: TGCGCCAGCAGCCACCGCGGGACAGGGGAGTGGGAGCTGTTTTTT. This codes for CASSHRGTGEWELFF.

The chain combines TRBV5-4 with TRBJ2-5; TRBD2 matches 13 bases. Germline V CDR1 and CDR2: SGHNT, YYREEE (reference sequence). V dropped 2 bases and J dropped 4; count of bases not matched to a gene: 5. This CDR3 comprises 16 residues. DNA of the CDR3: TGTGCCAGCAGCTTAACTAGCGGGAGGGCCGTAGAGACCCAGTACTTC. Amino acid sequence: CASSLTSGRAVETQYF.

V usage is TRBV3-1 (or the pseudogene TRBV3-2) and J usage is TRBJ1-1, with D unclear. Germline CDR1 reads LGHDT; CDR2 reads YNNKEL (reference sequence). The CDR3 covers 14 residues. V dropped 8 bases and J dropped 1 base, with 14 bases sitting between them. CDR3 in amino acids: CASARPGRNTEAFF. CDR3 bases: TGTGCCAGCGCCCGCCCGGGGAGGAACACTGAAGCTTTCTTT.

This chain joins TRBV4-1 and TRBJ2-5, with a possible D match to TRBD2 (6 bases). The V gene lost 0 bases and the J gene lost 4 bases, with 15 bases spanning the gap. Germline values: CDR1 MGHRA, CDR2 YSYEKL. The CDR3 is made up of 16 amino acids. The CDR3 DNA reads as TGCGCCAGCAGCCAAGATCCTCCGGGGGTGGGAGAGACCCAGTACTTC. It specifies CASSQDPPGVGETQYF.

This chain uses TRBV9 with TRBJ1-1; D uncertain. The CDR3 contains 17 residues. Germline V gene data show CDR1 as SGDLS and CDR2 as YYNGEE. Deletions cut 0 bases from V and 1 base from J, with 16 bases between. In DNA, the CDR3 is TGTGCCAGCAGCGTAGAGTCTGACGAGCGAGAGAACACTGAAGCTTTCTTT. It codes for CASSVESDERENTEAFF.

This chain connects TRBV11-2 to TRBJ1-1; D is perhaps TRBD1 (6 bases). V was pared by 0 bases and J by 4 bases, with 18 bases between. Germline CDR1 is SGHAT and CDR2 is FQNNGV. This CDR3 is 17 amino acids long. Here the CDR3 reads CASSLEPPGGGGTEAFF. CDR3 DNA: TGTGCCAGCAGCTTAGAACCCCCCGGGGGAGGGGGCACTGAAGCTTTCTTT.

This chain connects TRBV29-1 to TRBJ1-2; 8 positions agree with TRBD1. With 6 bases clipped from V and 4 bases from J, the junction kept 7 bases outside the gene matches. This CDR3 has 13 amino acids. The germline V gene encodes CDR1 SQVTM and CDR2 ANQGSEA. CDR3 loop: CSVKTGDGYGYTF. Written as DNA, the CDR3 is TGCAGCGTGAAGACAGGGGATGGCTATGGCTACACCTTC.

The V call is TRBV7-9, the J call TRBJ1-6; 8 bases fit TRBD1. The CDR3 has 16 residues. From germline, CDR1 is SEHNR and CDR2 FQNEAQ (reference sequence). V was pared by 2 bases and J by 5 bases, with 5 bases of the junction left unmatched. The CDR3 sequence is CASSLMQGAHNSPLHF. In DNA, the CDR3 is TGTGCCAGCAGCTTAATGCAGGGGGCACATAATTCACCCCTCCACTTT.

The chain employs TRBV10-2 and TRBJ1-5; 7 nucleotides agree with TRBD1. CDR3 length: 13 amino acids. Germline CDR1 is WSHSY and CDR2 is SAAADI. The junction had 0 bases not matched to a gene; V was cut back by 0 bases and J by 7 bases. CDR3 protein: CASSESRGQPQHF. The CDR3 coding sequence is TGCGCCAGCAGTGAGTCCAGGGGGCAGCCCCAGCATTTT.

CDR3 DNA sequence: TGTGCCAGCAGTTATCAGCCCGGGACTCCATACGAGCAGTACTTC. It yields the protein CASSYQPGTPYEQYF. The chain couples TRBV6-2 or TRBV6-3 to TRBJ2-7; D might be TRBD2 (6 bases). The V gene lost 3 bases and the J gene lost 4 bases, with 16 bases spanning the gap. CDR3 length equals 15 residues. The germline CDR1 and CDR2 sequences are MNHEY and SVGEGT.